A single sample is the source of the 8 T cell receptor beta chains below, sequenced in a study of blood T cell repertoires in COVID-19. Produced via immunoSEQ multiplex PCR; TCRdb's table is partial and in-frame only. The sample holds 450,000 to 500,000 clones; 70% to 90% are singletons and the top ten take approximately 2.9%. Sequencing was performed on peripheral blood. These receptors were obtained from a human donor in a cohort sampled during active COVID-19.

This clone showed up just once. The chain employs TRBV3-1 (or the pseudogene TRBV3-2) and TRBJ2-1, with 14 nucleotides matching TRBD2. Trimming took 4 bases from V and 0 from J; bases not matched to a gene: 20. Germline lookup yields CDR1 LGHDT and CDR2 YNNKEL (reference sequence). The CDR3 runs 23 residues. As DNA, the CDR3 is TGTGCCAGCAGCCTACCGGGGACTAGCGGGAGTCTTTTTAACCGCAGCTCCTACAATGAGCAGTTCTTC. Translating gives CASSLPGTSGSLFNRSSYNEQFF.

V is TRBV30 and J is TRBJ1-1; TRBD1 aligns across 7 bases. The V gene's germline CDR1 is GTSNPN and CDR2 SVGIG (reference sequence). This CDR3 region has 13 residues. Trimming removed 2 bases from V and 7 bases from J; junction bases left unmatched: 7. CDR3 amino acids: CAWSPQGGREAFF. CDR3 DNA: TGTGCCTGGAGTCCGCAGGGGGGCCGTGAAGCTTTCTTT. Variable domain in full (rest from reference TRBV30 and TRBJ1-1): SQTIHQWPATLVQPVGSPLSLECTVEGTSNPNLYWYRQAAGRGLQLLFYSVGIGQISSEVPQNLSASRPQDRQFILSSKKLLLSDSGFYLCAWSPQGGREAFFGQGTRLTVV.

This sequence joins TRBV6-5 and TRBJ2-7; TRBD1 might be the D (5 bases). V was cut by 7 bases and J by 1 base, with 11 bases left in between. Germline V gene sequence: CDR1 MNHEY, CDR2 SVGAGI. The CDR3 has 13 residues. The CDR3 region is CASMRTYSYEQYF. CDR3 nucleotide sequence: TGTGCCAGCATGAGGACATATTCCTACGAGCAGTACTTC.

The chain recombines TRBV11-2 with TRBJ2-7; no firm D call. Per germline, CDR1 SGHAT and CDR2 FQNNGV. This CDR3 region has 12 residues. V lost 5 bases to trimming and J lost 6 bases, with 11 bases between them. CDR3 in DNA: TGTGCCAGCAGCCACTTGGGCCTCGAGCAGTACTTC. Encoded protein: CASSHLGLEQYF.

V is TRBV7-3 and J is TRBJ1-3, with 7 positions matching TRBD1. Per germline, CDR1 SGHTA and CDR2 FQGTGA. Unmatched junction bases numbered 6, after V lost 3 bases and J lost 1 base. CDR3 size: 16 residues. The CDR3 spells CASSLTGPPSGNTIYF. For the CDR3, the DNA is TGTGCCAGCAGCTTGACAGGGCCTCCTTCTGGAAACACCATATATTTT. The full variable domain, completed using reference TRBV7-3 and TRBJ1-3, is GAGVSQTPSNKVTEKGKYVELRCDPISGHTALYWYRQSLGQGPEFLIYFQGTGAADDSGLPNDRFFAVRPEGSVSTLKIQRTERGDSAVYLCASSLTGPPSGNTIYFGEGSWLTVV.

The V and J genes are TRBV27 and TRBJ2-7, with TRBD2 matching 7 bases. Germline CDR1 reads MNHEY; CDR2 reads SMNVEV (reference sequence). Germline trimming cut 3 bases from V and 1 base from J; bases unmatched to any gene: 6. CDR3 size: 15 residues. The CDR3 nucleotides are TGTGCCAGCAGTTTCGGCCGGGGGGTATCCTACGAGCAGTACTTC. Encoded protein: CASSFGRGVSYEQYF.

The chain employs TRBV19 and TRBJ1-5, with TRBD1 identical over 12 bases. This CDR3 is built from 17 residues. Germline CDR1 reads LNHDA; CDR2 reads SQIVND (reference sequence). Losses at the gene ends were 8 bases for V and 5 bases for J; bases not matched to a gene: 13. The CDR3 loop is CASSYPRDRGQDQPQHF. For the CDR3, the DNA is TGTGCCAGTTCCTACCCCCGGGACAGGGGGCAAGATCAGCCCCAGCATTTT.

Here the CDR3 reads CASAGLFGTSGTTNTGELFF. CDR3 DNA: TGTGCCAGCGCCGGGCTCTTCGGGACTAGCGGGACTACGAACACCGGGGAGCTGTTTTTT. The rearrangement joins TRBV27 to TRBJ2-2; 13 bases line up with TRBD2. The CDR3 consists of 20 residues. Germline V lookup: CDR1 MNHEY, CDR2 SMNVEV (reference sequence). Losses at the gene ends were 8 bases for V and 0 bases for J; bases not matched to a gene: 15.